This T cell receptor (beta chain) was recovered during a study of monozygotic twins with inflammatory bowel disease (dated by TCRdb to the late 2010s). Study-wide context: The full study comprised 30 or so monozygotic twin pairs: nine German pairs (four IBD-concordant, five IBD-discordant) and 19 IBD-discordant Danish pairs. Within discordant pairs, disease-associated traits were sought mainly by comparing IBD patients with their genetically identical healthy co-twins. Each individual had, on average, about 151 000 unique TCRalpha sequences and 181 000 unique TCRbeta sequences available for analysis.

Preparation of the library involved 5' RACE. For each TCR library, around 3,800 ng of total RNA was used. For each sample, cDNA synthesis with SMARTScribe reverse transcriptase was split into eight separate reactions. During cDNA synthesis, unique molecular identifiers containing a 6-nucleotide sample barcode were introduced by template switching. Amplification of TCRalpha and TCRbeta cDNA involved two nested PCRs of 16 and 9 cycles, and each PCR was followed by bead purification. Before amplification, the cDNA was both treated with uracil DNA-glycosylase and purified with the QIAquick PCR purification kit. The second PCR added Illumina TruSeq-compatible adapters along with sample-specific barcodes. TapeStation and Qubit were used to check library quality and concentration, and 5 to 6.5 ng of each library was pooled. Sequencing of pooled libraries was carried out on an Illumina HiSeq2500 single-index Rapid Run using 2 x 100 bp reads and custom sequencing primers. The original pipeline was this. PCR and sequencing errors were corrected by UMI-based consensus assembly using MiGEC version 1.2.6. V(D)J alignment, clonotype assembly and CDR3 extraction were performed with MiXCR version 2.1.1. Gene usage, clonotype sharing and MAIT/NKT TCR abundance were normalised by analysing the top 1000, 10 000 and 20 000 clonotypes per sample. Diversity was computed as the inverse Simpson index with the vegan R package after downsampling to 27 000 UMIs. Paired Mann-Whitney U tests were applied to discordant twin pairs, and Benjamini-Hochberg correction was used for multiple testing. Once TCRdb had reprocessed the reads, it stored one entry per CDR3 protein sequence and supplied no DNA. TCRdb's processing, not the authors' own work, is the source of the V and J calls. The table of this sample itemizes approximately 330,000 distinct CDR3 sequences. Around 2% of the sample is in the top ten clones.

Results and caveats for the whole study, not just this receptor: No single strong signal or clonotype linked to IBD turned up in the results, so the idea that one exists was not supported. Concordant and discordant twins showed no difference in repertoire similarity, possibly because of limited statistical power. Fewer clonotypes were shared with other individuals by IBD patients than by healthy twins, most markedly in patients showing signs of disease activity. Measured by the inverse Simpson index, TCRbeta repertoire diversity was lower in IBD patients than in their healthy co-twins. Because patients received different immunosuppressive treatments, the repertoires may have picked up extra background noise and variability between individuals. The analysis was unable to tell different T cell subtypes apart.

From each donor, an approximately 2.3 ml peripheral blood sample was collected into PAXgene tubes and kept at -80 degrees C. Total RNA was isolated from whole blood with the PAXgene blood miRNA kit on an automated QIAcube, without T cell sorting. Peripheral blood from monozygotic twin pairs who were concordant or discordant for inflammatory bowel disease underwent deep TCRalpha and TCRbeta repertoire profiling using unique molecular barcoding. Smoking habits were recorded for all twin pairs, and each individual was classified as a current, former or never smoker. The CDR3 goes from the cysteine to the phenylalanine over 14 residues. No DNA is given. Turning to this clonotype: Its target antigen remains unknown.

This receptor was taken from a human donor with ulcerative colitis or Crohn's disease, or a healthy co-twin of an affected twin (not recorded which). The rearrangement combines TRBV12-3 or TRBV12-4 with TRBJ2-7. Sequencing was carried out using blood. CDR3 region: CASSLRSEPYEQYF.